These 2 T cell receptor beta chains originate from one sample sequenced in a study of naive and memory T cell subsets. Both TRBC1 and TRBC2 were covered by a beta constant-region primer of two equimolar oligonucleotides. TCRdb used MiXCR to reprocess the UMI-ligation and nested PCR reads, holding one entry per CDR3 protein. The data show 81,000 or so distinct CDR3 sequences, with more than 6.5% seen just once and around 1.7% held by the top ten. Source material: central memory CD4+ T cells from blood. The receptors here all came from a human donor in good health.

This clonotype was counted at least ten times. The chain is built from TRBV9 and TRBJ1-6, with D tentatively TRBD1 (5 bases). This CDR3 contains 16 residues. Between the trimmed V and J ends, which lost 4 bases and 0 bases, there was a span of 11 bases. Germline CDR1 and CDR2: SGDLS and YYNGEE. The CDR3 sequence: CASSPTVSSYNSPLHF. CDR3 nucleotide sequence: TGTGCCAGCAGCCCGACAGTGAGCTCCTATAATTCACCCCTCCACTTT.

The rearrangement links TRBV6-1 to TRBJ2-4, with D hard to call. Germline V gene sequence: CDR1 MNHNS, CDR2 SASEGT. This CDR3 region has 13 residues. V lost 0 bases and J 7 bases, leaving 7 bases between the germline ends. CDR3 nucleotides: TGTGCCAGCAGTGAAGCAGGATACAACATTCAGTACTTC. The encoded protein is CASSEAGYNIQYF.